Following are 21 T cell receptor beta chains from one sample sequenced in a study of cytomegalovirus exposure and HLA in healthy donors. With 60 Vbeta and 13 Jbeta primers, the PCR was carried out. The table came from immunoSEQ multiplex PCR; TCRdb's copy has only in-frame clones and leaves some out. The sample yields 90,000 to 100,000 clones, 75% to 85% seen once. The specimen sequenced was PBMCs. Source of these receptors: a woman aged 40 to 55 in good health and CMV-seronegative.

This chain connects TRBV1 to TRBJ1-1; the D call in the table, TRBD1, was not verified against the DNA. TRBV1 counts as a pseudogene. The CDR3 contains 14 residues. The CDR3 region has the DNA TGCACCAGCAGCCATACCAACAGGGACAAGGAGGCTTTCTTT. Its translation: CTSSHTNRDKEAFF.

This clone is large by share. Within the sample, other DNA sequences also encode this same CDR3. This chain uses TRBV18 with TRBJ1-2; D gene uncertain. V was trimmed by 1 base and J by 4 bases, leaving 4 bases between them. Germline V gene sequence: CDR1 KGHSH, CDR2 LQKENI. This CDR3 is 12 amino acids long. The CDR3 protein is CASSPRSYGYTF. The CDR3, as DNA: TGTGCCAGCTCACCACGCAGCTATGGCTACACCTTC.

This chain links TRBV11-2 with TRBJ1-6; weak D call: TRBD1 (6 bases). Germline CDR1 is SGHAT and CDR2 is FQNNGV. V dropped 5 bases and J dropped 6 bases, with 20 bases sitting between them. This CDR3 has 17 residues. CDR3 in amino acids: CASSLRPTGSANSPLHF. The CDR3 nucleotides are TGTGCCAGCAGCCTACGTCCGACAGGATCAGCTAATTCACCCCTCCACTTT.

This chain joins TRBV15 and TRBJ1-6; possible D gene TRBD1, 5 bases. V was cut by 7 bases and J by 8 bases, with 12 bases left in between. Germline V lookup: CDR1 LNHNV, CDR2 YYDKDF (reference sequence). CDR3 length: 13 amino acids. In nucleotides, the CDR3 is TGTGCCACCACACAGGATTGGGATTCACCCCTCCACTTT. This encodes CATTQDWDSPLHF.

This clone occurred a few times. The chain has TRBV18 and TRBJ1-2, with 7 bases fitting TRBD1. The CDR3 spans 15 residues. CDR1 and CDR2 (germline): KGHSH, LQKENI. V dropped 5 bases and J dropped 6; count of bases not matched to a gene: 12. DNA of the CDR3: TGTGCCAGCTCAACCTTTGTTGACAGGGCAGATGGCTACACCTTC. Translating gives CASSTFVDRADGYTF.

This clone was seen more than once but under ten times. The V call is TRBV4-2, the J call TRBJ1-5; D remains unclear. Germline V gives CDR1 LGHNA, CDR2 YNFKEQ. The V gene lost 0 bases and the J gene lost 0 bases, with 6 bases spanning the gap. The CDR3 is 15 residues long. DNA for the CDR3: TGTGCCAGCAGCCAAGATTTGTATAGCAATCAGCCCCAGCATTTT. Encoded protein: CASSQDLYSNQPQHF.

V gene TRBV6-1 combines with J gene TRBJ2-3; weak D call: TRBD1 (6 bases). V was trimmed by 3 bases and J by 5 bases, leaving 9 bases between them. The CDR3 extends over 13 amino acids. Germline CDR1 is MNHNS and CDR2 is SASEGT. Here the CDR3 reads CASSDSGVDTQYF. The CDR3 nucleotides are TGTGCCAGCAGTGATTCAGGGGTAGATACGCAGTATTTT.

V gene TRBV29-1 combines with J gene TRBJ1-4; D is ambiguous. The CDR3 sequence is 13 residues long. Trimming removed 1 base at V and 10 bases at J, with 13 bases between. Germline V gene data show CDR1 as SQVTM and CDR2 as ANQGSEA. The CDR3 reads CSVEAQLAGKLFF. The CDR3 coding sequence is TGCAGCGTTGAAGCACAGTTGGCTGGAAAACTGTTTTTT.

The count of this clone is one. The germline gene is not matched at one end of the junction; a read error may be the cause. The genes are TRBV2 and TRBJ2-5; TRBD2 might be the D (5 bases). CDR1 and CDR2 (germline): SNHLY, FYNNEI. This CDR3 spans 16 amino acids. CDR3 loop: CASSERRTPRQEAQYF. The CDR3 DNA is TGTGCCAGCAGTGAACGGAGGACCCCAAGGCAAGAGGCCCAGTACTTC.

The chain employs TRBV6-1 and TRBJ1-2; 7 nucleotides line up with TRBD1. The CDR3 sequence is 15 residues long. Germline assignment: CDR1 MNHNS and CDR2 SASEGT. Trimming cost V 6 bases and J 2 bases; bases outside gene matches: 9. The CDR3 bases are TGTGCCAGCAGGCAAAACGGACAGGCCAACTATGGCTACACCTTC. Translation: CASRQNGQANYGYTF.

This clone was observed a single time. CDR3 residues: CASSLGTAIGQPQHF. The CDR3 DNA follows: TGTGCCAGCAGCCTTGGGACAGCCATAGGCCAGCCCCAGCATTTT. The V call is TRBV7-2, the J call TRBJ1-5, with 7 nucleotides matching TRBD1. Germline V lookup: CDR1 SGHTA, CDR2 FQGNSA. V dropped 5 bases and J dropped 7; count of bases not matched to a gene: 11. There are 15 residues in the CDR3.

The CDR3 spells CASSFRDRGSYEQYF. CDR3 DNA: TGCGCCAGCAGCTTCCGGGACAGGGGATCCTACGAGCAGTACTTC. The J gene is TRBJ2-7, the V gene TRBV5-1; 10 bases line up with TRBD1. The germline CDR1 and CDR2 sequences are SGHRS and YFSETQ. This CDR3 has 15 amino acids. Losses at the gene ends were 2 bases for V and 1 base for J; bases not matched to a gene: 3.

This clone has only a few counts. The chain joins TRBV6-1 to TRBJ1-1, with no clear D. Germline CDR1 is MNHNS and CDR2 is SASEGT. The CDR3 runs 12 residues. V was shortened by 8 bases and J by 2 bases, with 9 bases between the two germline ends. CDR3 sequence: CASLVGNTEAFF. In DNA, the CDR3 is TGTGCCAGCCTCGTGGGCAACACTGAAGCTTTCTTT.

CDR3 protein: CASKQTYTGELFF. The DNA of the CDR3 is TGTGCCAGCAAACAGACGTACACCGGGGAGCTGTTTTTT. The rearrangement joins TRBV6-4 to TRBJ2-2; no firm D call. V gave up 7 bases and J gave up 3 bases, with 9 bases separating them. The V gene's germline CDR1 is MRHNA and CDR2 SNTAGT. This CDR3 has 13 residues.

The chain combines TRBV15 with TRBJ2-1; D is possibly TRBD2 (6 bases). The germline CDR1 and CDR2 sequences are LNHNV and YYDKDF (reference sequence). V lost 4 bases and J lost 7, with 11 bases in between. The CDR3 loop spans 13 amino acids. Here the CDR3 DNA reads TGTGCCACCAGCACCCCACGGGGGAATGAGCAGTTCTTC. This sequence encodes CATSTPRGNEQFF.

This clone has more than one count but fewer than ten. Since a far larger clone is one base different, this is likely a read error. The chain uses TRBV5-8 and TRBJ2-7; 7 bases line up with TRBD1. This CDR3 is 15 amino acids long. Germline-derived CDR1 and CDR2 are SGHTS and YDEGEE. With 3 bases clipped from V and 3 bases from J, the junction kept 9 bases outside the gene matches. The CDR3 loop reads CASSSPTRGHYEQYF. In nucleotides, the CDR3 is TGTGCCAGCAGCTCGCCTACTAGGGGGCACTACGAGCAGTACTTC.

This sequence joins TRBV11-3 and TRBJ1-1; D unresolved. V was shortened by 0 bases and J by 2 bases, with 7 bases between the two germline ends. This CDR3 spans 14 amino acids. CDR1 and CDR2 from the germline V gene are SGHNT and YENEEA. The CDR3: CASSLDQKNTEAFF. CDR3 sequence (DNA): TGTGCCAGCAGCTTAGATCAAAAAAACACTGAAGCTTTCTTT.

This chain uses TRBV5-6 with TRBJ2-3, with TRBD2 identical over 8 bases. The CDR3 loop spans 16 amino acids. With V trimmed by 4 bases and J by 0 bases, 7 bases remained unmatched. Germline CDR1 is SGHDT and CDR2 is YYEEEE. The CDR3 protein is CASSRILAGSTDTQYF. As DNA, the CDR3 is TGTGCCAGCAGCCGAATCTTAGCGGGGAGCACAGATACGCAGTATTTT.

The chain is built from TRBV6-4 and TRBJ1-4; D ambiguous. This CDR3 contains 16 residues. The ends were cut back, 7 bases at V and 4 bases at J, with 19 bases in the middle. Germline V CDR1 and CDR2: MRHNA, SNTAGT. The CDR3 region has the DNA TGTGCCAGCACCGGAATCCTCCCCGAGGTTAATGAAAAACTGTTTTTT. As protein: CASTGILPEVNEKLFF.

The chain recombines TRBV5-6 with TRBJ1-1; D unclear. CDR3 size: 16 residues. Germline assignment: CDR1 SGHDT and CDR2 YYEEEE. Trimming stripped 1 base from V and 1 base from J, with 14 bases between. CDR3 sequence (DNA): TGTGCCAGCAGCTTGTTTGCCCAGGCAGGGAACACTGAAGCTTTCTTT. Its protein is CASSLFAQAGNTEAFF.

This clone has just a few counts. This chain connects TRBV29-1 to TRBJ1-2, with TRBD1 as a possible D gene (6 bases). Per the germline V gene, CDR1 is SQVTM and CDR2 is ANQGSEA. Trimming pared 6 bases from V and 8 bases from J, leaving 16 bases between. The length of the CDR3 is 12 residues. CDR3 residues: CSVLGGVDGYTF. The CDR3 DNA is TGCAGCGTACTAGGGGGGGTTGACGGCTACACCTTC. The variable domain in full, completed from reference TRBV29-1 and TRBJ1-2, reads SAVISQKPSRDICQRGTSLTIQCQVDSQVTMMFWYRQQPGQSLTLIATANQGSEATYESGFVIDKFPISRPNLTFSTLTVSNMSPEDSSIYLCSVLGGVDGYTFGSGTRLTVV.